The present T cell receptor beta chain was sequenced within a study of blood T cell repertoires in COVID-19. Looking at the study overall: Donors in the United States, Italy and Spain gave samples during acute or convalescent COVID-19. T cells, B-cell-depleted T cells, or PBMCs supplied cDNA or gDNA.

In the authors' workflow: How many nucleated cells were present was estimated from reference gene primer amplification. The assay was immunoSEQ multiplex PCR, and TCRdb's table has in-frame clones only and misses some. V and J calls and clone size follow that table, whereas D and trimming were derived from the DNA. The table records over 200,000 clones, roughly 86% of them present only once. The V gene's germline CDR1 is SGHTS and CDR2 YDEGEE. The CDR3 totals 15 residues. After removal of 5 bases from V and 1 base from J, the junction contained 3 bases not matched to a gene. Participant reports of clinical history set cohort assignment.

This sequence was found in a woman younger than 45 with acute COVID-19. The genes are TRBV5-8 and TRBJ1-6; the match to TRBD1 covers 7 bases. The sequencing input was PBMCs or T cells enriched from blood (not recorded which). Written as DNA, the CDR3 is TGTGCCAGCAGTCGACAGGGATCCTATAATTCACCCCTCCACTTT. Its protein is CASSRQGSYNSPLHF.